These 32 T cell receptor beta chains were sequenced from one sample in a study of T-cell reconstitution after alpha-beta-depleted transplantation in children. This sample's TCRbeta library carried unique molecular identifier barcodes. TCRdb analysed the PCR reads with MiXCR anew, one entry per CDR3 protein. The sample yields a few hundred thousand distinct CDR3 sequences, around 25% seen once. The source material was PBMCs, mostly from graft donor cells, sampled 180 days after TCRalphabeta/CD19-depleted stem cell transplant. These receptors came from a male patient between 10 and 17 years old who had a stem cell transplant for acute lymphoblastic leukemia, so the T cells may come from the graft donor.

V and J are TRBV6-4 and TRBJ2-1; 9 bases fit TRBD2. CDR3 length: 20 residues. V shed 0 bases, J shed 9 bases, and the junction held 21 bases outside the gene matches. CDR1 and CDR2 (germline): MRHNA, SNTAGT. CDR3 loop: CASSDSFSPTGTSRSGEQFF. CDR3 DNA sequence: TGTGCCAGCAGTGACTCGTTCTCCCCTACCGGGACTAGCCGTTCTGGTGAGCAGTTCTTC.

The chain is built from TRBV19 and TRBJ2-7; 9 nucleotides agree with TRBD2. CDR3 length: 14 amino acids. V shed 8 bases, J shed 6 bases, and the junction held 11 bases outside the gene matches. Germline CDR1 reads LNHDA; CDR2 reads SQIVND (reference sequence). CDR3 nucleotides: TGTGCCAGTCGGGAGCGGGAGGCGCAATTCGAGCAGTACTTC. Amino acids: CASREREAQFEQYF. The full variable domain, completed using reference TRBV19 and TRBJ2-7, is DGGITQSPKYLFRKEGQNVTLSCEQNLNHDAMYWYRQDPGQGLRLIYYSQIVNDFQKGDIAEGYSVSREKKESFPLTVTSAQKNPTAFYLCASREREAQFEQYFGPGTRLTVT.

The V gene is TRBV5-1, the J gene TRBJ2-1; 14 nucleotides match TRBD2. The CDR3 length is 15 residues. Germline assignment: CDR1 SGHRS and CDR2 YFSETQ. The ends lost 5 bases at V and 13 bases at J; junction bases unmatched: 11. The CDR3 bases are TGCGCCAGCAGGTCTTCCGGGACTAGCGGGAGTTTACAGTTCTTC. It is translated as CASRSSGTSGSLQFF.

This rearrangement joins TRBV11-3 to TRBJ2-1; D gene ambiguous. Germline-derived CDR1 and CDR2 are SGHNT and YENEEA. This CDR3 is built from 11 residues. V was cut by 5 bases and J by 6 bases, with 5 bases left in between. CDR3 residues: CASSHGNEQFF. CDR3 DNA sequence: TGTGCCAGCAGCCATGGCAATGAGCAGTTCTTC. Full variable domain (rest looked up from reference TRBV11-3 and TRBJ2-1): EAGVVQSPRYKIIEKKQPVAFWCNPISGHNTLYWYLQNLGQGPELLIRYENEEAVDDSQLPKDRFSAERLKGVDSTLKIQPAELGDSAVYLCASSHGNEQFFGPGTRLTVL.

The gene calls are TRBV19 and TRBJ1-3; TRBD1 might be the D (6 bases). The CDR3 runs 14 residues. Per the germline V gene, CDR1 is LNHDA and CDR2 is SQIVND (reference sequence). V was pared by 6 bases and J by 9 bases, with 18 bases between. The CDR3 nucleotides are TGTGCCAGTAGGGACAGTCCGATCGGGAGCACCATATATTTT. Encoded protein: CASRDSPIGSTIYF.

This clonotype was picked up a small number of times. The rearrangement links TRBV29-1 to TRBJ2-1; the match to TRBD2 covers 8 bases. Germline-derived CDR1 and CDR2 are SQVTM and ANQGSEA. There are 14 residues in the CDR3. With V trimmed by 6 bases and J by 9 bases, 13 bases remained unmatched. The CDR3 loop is CSVRGGAQWGEQFF. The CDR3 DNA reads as TGCAGCGTCCGGGGGGGGGCGCAATGGGGTGAGCAGTTCTTC.

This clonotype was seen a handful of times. Here the CDR3 reads CASSSPGQGGNGYTF. CDR3 DNA: TGTGCCAGCAGCTCGCCGGGACAGGGGGGTAATGGCTACACCTTC. The chain couples TRBV7-9 to TRBJ1-2; 11 nucleotides line up with TRBD1. The CDR3 is 15 amino acids. J lost 6 bases, V lost 4 bases, and 7 bases had no gene match. Germline values: CDR1 SEHNR, CDR2 FQNEAQ (reference sequence).

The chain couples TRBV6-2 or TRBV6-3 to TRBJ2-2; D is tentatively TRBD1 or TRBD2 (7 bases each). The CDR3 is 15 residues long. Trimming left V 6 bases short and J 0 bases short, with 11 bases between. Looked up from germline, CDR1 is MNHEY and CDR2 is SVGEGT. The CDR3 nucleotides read TGTGCCAGCAGGACAGGGACTACGAACACCGGGGAGCTGTTTTTT. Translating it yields CASRTGTTNTGELFF.

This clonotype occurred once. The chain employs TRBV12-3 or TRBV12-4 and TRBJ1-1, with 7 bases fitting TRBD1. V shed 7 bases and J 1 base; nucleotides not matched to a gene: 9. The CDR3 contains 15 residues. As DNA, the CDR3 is TGTGCCAGCATTAAGCAGGGGGGATCGAACACTGAAGCTTTCTTT. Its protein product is CASIKQGGSNTEAFF.

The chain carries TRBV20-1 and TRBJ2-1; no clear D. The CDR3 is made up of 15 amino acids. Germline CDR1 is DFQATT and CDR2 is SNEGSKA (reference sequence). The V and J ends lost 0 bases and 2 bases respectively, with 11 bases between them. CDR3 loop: CSARDWVKAYNEQFF. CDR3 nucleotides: TGCAGTGCTAGAGATTGGGTGAAAGCCTACAATGAGCAGTTCTTC.

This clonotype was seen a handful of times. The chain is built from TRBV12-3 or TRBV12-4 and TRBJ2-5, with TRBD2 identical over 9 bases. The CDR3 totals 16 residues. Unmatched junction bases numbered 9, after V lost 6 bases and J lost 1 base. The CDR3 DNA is TGTGCCAGCAGGCCGCTAGCGGGACAACCCCAAGAGACCCAGTACTTC. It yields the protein CASRPLAGQPQETQYF.

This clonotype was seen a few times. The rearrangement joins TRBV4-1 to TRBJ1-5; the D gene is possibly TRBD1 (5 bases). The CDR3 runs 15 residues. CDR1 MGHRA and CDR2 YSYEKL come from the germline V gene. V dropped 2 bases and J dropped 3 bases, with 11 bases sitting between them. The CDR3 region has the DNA TGCGCCAGCAGCCAAAACCCAGGGATCAATCAGCCCCAGCATTTT. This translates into CASSQNPGINQPQHF.

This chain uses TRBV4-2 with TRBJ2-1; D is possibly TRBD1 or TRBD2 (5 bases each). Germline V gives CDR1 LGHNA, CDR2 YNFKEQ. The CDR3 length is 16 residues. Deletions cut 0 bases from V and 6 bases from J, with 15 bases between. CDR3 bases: TGTGCCAGCAGCCAAGATTTGGGGGATTTCGGCAATGAGCAGTTCTTC. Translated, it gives CASSQDLGDFGNEQFF.

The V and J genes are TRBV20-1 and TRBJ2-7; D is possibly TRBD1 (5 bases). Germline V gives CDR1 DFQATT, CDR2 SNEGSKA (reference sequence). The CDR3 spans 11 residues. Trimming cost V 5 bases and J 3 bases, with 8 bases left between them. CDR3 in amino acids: CSARRVYEQYF. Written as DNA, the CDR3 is TGCAGTGCTCGCAGGGTCTACGAGCAGTACTTC.

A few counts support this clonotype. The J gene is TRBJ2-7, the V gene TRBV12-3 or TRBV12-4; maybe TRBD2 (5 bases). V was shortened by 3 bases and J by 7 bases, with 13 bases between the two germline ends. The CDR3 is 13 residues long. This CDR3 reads CASSFAGPEEQYF. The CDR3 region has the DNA TGTGCCAGCAGTTTCGCGGGCCCGGAGGAGCAGTACTTC.

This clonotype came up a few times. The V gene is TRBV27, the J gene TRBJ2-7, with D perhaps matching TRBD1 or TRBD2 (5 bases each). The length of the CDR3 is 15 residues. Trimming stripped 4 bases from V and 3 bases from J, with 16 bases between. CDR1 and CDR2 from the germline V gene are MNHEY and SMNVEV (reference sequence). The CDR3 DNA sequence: TGTGCCAGCAGTTCCACCCCGGGGCCGGGCTACGAGCAGTACTTC. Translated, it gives CASSSTPGPGYEQYF.

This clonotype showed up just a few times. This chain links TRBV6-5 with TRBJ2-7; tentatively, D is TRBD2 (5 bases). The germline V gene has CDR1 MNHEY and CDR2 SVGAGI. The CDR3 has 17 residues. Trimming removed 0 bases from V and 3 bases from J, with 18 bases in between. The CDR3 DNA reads TGTGCCAGCAGTTACTCGCCCCGACGGGAAAGGGACTACGAGCAGTACTTC. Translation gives CASSYSPRRERDYEQYF.

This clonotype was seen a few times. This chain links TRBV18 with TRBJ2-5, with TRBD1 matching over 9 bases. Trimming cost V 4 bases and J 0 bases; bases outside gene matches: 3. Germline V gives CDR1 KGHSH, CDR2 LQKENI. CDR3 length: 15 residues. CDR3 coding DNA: TGTGCCAGCTCACGGACAGGGGTGTACCAAGAGACCCAGTACTTC. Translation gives CASSRTGVYQETQYF.

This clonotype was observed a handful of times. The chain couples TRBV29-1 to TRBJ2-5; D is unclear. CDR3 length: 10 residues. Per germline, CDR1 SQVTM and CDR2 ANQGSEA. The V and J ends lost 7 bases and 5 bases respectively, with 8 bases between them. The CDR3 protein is CSADGETQYF. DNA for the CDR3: TGCAGCGCGGATGGGGAGACCCAGTACTTC.

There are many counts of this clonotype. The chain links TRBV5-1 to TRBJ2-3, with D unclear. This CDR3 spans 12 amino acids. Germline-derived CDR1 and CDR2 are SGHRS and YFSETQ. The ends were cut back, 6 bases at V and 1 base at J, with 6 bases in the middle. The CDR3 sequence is CASNSRTDTQYF. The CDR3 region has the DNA TGCGCCAGCAATAGCCGCACAGATACGCAGTATTTT. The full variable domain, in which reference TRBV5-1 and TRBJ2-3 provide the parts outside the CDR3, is KAGVTQTPRYLIKTRGQQVTLSCSPISGHRSVSWYQQTPGQGLQFLFEYFSETQRNKGNFPGRFSGRQFSNSRSEMNVSTLELGDSALYLCASNSRTDTQYFGPGTRLTVL.

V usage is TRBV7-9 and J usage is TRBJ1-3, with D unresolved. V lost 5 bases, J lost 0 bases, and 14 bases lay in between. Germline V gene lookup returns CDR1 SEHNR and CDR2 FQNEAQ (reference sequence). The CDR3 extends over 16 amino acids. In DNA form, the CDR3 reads TGTGCCAGCAGCCCTGAGGAGCGCCTCTCTGGAAACACCATATATTTT. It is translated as CASSPEERLSGNTIYF. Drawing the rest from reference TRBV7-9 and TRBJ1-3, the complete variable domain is DTGVSQNPRHKITKRGQNVTFRCDPISEHNRLYWYRQTLGQGPEFLTYFQNEAQLEKSRLLSDRFSAERPKGSFSTLEIQRTEQGDSAMYLCASSPEERLSGNTIYFGEGSWLTVV.

The CDR3 here is CASSISTRGEDGRTQHF. CDR3 bases: TGTGCCAGTAGTATATCGACACGGGGGGAAGATGGTCGGACCCAGCATTTT. The chain combines TRBV19 with TRBJ1-5, with a weak D call TRBD1 (5 bases). From germline, CDR1 is LNHDA and CDR2 SQIVND (reference sequence). Trimming removed 2 bases at V and 11 bases at J, with 25 bases between. The CDR3 runs 17 residues.

DNA for the CDR3: TGTGCCAGCAGCTTAGAGGATGCGGGAGCTGGAGAGACCCAGTACTTC. It is translated as CASSLEDAGAGETQYF. The gene calls are TRBV7-8 and TRBJ2-5; 7 positions match TRBD2. Germline trimming cut 1 base from V and 4 bases from J; bases unmatched to any gene: 9. This CDR3 has 16 amino acids. Germline V gene lookup returns CDR1 SGHVS and CDR2 FQNEAQ.

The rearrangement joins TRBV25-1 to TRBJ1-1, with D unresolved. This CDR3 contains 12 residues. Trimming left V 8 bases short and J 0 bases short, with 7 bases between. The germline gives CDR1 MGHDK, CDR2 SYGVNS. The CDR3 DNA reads TGTGCCAGCGTAGGTCTGAACACTGAAGCTTTCTTT. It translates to CASVGLNTEAFF.

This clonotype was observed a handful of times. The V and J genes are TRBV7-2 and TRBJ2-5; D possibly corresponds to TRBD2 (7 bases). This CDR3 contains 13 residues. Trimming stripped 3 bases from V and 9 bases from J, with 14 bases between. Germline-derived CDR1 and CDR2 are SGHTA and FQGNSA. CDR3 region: CASSFGGGEAQYF. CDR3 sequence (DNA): TGTGCCAGCAGCTTTGGAGGGGGGGAGGCCCAGTACTTC.

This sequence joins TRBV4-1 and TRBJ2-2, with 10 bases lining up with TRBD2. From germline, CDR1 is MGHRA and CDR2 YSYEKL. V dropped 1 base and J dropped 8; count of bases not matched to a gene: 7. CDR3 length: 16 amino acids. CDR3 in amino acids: CASSQVQREGRGELFF. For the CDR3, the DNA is TGCGCCAGCAGCCAAGTCCAGCGGGAGGGCCGTGGGGAGCTGTTTTTT.

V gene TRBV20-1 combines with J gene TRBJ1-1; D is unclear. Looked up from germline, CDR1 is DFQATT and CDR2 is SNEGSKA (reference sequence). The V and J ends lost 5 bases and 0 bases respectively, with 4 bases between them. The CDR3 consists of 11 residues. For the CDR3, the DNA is TGCAGTGCTGAGATGAACACTGAAGCTTTCTTT. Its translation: CSAEMNTEAFF.

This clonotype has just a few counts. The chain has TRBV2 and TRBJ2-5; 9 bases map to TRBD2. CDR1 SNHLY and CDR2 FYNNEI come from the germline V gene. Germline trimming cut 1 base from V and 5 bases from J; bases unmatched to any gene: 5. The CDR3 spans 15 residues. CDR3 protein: CASSEVWAGGETQYF. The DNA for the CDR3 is TGTGCCAGCAGTGAAGTTTGGGCGGGGGGGGAGACCCAGTACTTC.

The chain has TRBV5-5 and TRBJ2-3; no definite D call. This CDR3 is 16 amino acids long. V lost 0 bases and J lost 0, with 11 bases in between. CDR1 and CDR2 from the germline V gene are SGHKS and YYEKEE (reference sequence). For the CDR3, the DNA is TGTGCCAGCAGCTTGGAACTCTCGTATAGCACAGATACGCAGTATTTT. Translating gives CASSLELSYSTDTQYF.

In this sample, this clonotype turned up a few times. Here the CDR3 DNA reads TGCGCCAGCAGCTTCCTAAACCGGGACATAGGCGAGCAGTACTTC. Translating it yields CASSFLNRDIGEQYF. The chain carries TRBV5-1 and TRBJ2-7, with D possibly matching TRBD1 (6 bases). The CDR3 length is 15 residues. Per germline, CDR1 SGHRS and CDR2 YFSETQ. With 2 bases removed from V and 6 bases from J, the gap between germline ends came to 18 bases.

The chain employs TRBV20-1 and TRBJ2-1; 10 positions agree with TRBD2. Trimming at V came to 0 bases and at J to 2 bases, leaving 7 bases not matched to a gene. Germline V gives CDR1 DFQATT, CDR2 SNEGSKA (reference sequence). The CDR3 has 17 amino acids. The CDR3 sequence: CSARDWASGSAYNEQFF. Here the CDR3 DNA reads TGCAGTGCTAGAGATTGGGCTAGCGGGAGTGCCTACAATGAGCAGTTCTTC.

The CDR3 DNA reads as TGTGCCACCAGGACTTTCTACAATGAGCAGTTCTTC. It encodes CATRTFYNEQFF. The rearrangement joins TRBV6-5 to TRBJ2-1; possibly TRBD2 for D (5 bases). Germline V lookup: CDR1 MNHEY, CDR2 SVGAGI. V shed 10 bases and J shed 3 bases, with 10 bases lying between them. CDR3 length: 12 amino acids.